This paragraph reports one TCR beta chain. What it binds is unknown. Produced via immunoSEQ multiplex PCR; TCRdb's table is partial and in-frame only. Among about 360,000 clones listed, 86% were seen once. The V gene lost 4 bases and the J gene lost 2 bases, with 16 bases spanning the gap. Germline CDR1 MNHEY, CDR2 SMNVEV (reference sequence). CDR3 length: 16 residues. It was the roughly 130-subject validation cohort, separate from the approximately 620-subject first cohort, to which the donors belonged. The sample originates from a study of cytomegalovirus exposure and HLA in healthy donors. General observations from the study: Some public TCRs appeared in many individuals, while most sequences were rare. Reportedly, diagnosis of cytomegalovirus status by the classifier showed high specificity and sensitivity.

V and J are TRBV27 and TRBJ2-3; D ambiguous. The sequence was collected from a woman aged 18-30 years in good health and CMV-seronegative. The sample taken for sequencing was PBMCs. The CDR3 region has the DNA TGTGCCAGCAGTTCCCTTGGCGGAGCCGCCACAGATACGCAGTATTTT. Amino acids: CASSSLGGAATDTQYF.